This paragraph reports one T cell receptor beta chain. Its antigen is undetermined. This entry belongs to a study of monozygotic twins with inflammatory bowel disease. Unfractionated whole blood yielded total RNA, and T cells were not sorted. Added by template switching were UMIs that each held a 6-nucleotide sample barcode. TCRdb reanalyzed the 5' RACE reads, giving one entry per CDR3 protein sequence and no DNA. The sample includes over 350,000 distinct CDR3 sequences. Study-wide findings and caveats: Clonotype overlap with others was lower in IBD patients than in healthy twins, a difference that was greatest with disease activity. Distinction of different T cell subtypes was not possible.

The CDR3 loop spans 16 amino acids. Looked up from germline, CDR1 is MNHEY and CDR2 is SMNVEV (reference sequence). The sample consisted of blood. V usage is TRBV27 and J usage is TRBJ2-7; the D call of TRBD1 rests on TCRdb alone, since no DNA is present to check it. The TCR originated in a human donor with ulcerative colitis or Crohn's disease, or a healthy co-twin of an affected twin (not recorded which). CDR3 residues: CASSSRGRGRSYEQYF.